One sample yielded the 22 T cell receptor beta chains listed below, sequenced in a study of long-term antiretroviral therapy in people with HIV. Researchers report immunoSEQ v3.0 was run at survey level. Measured with immunoSEQ multiplex PCR; TCRdb has only the in-frame clones, and not every one. The table records around 20,000 clones, around 80% of them present only once. The sample in question was unsorted PBMCs, obtained 0.5 years after starting antiretroviral therapy. The source of these receptors is a man younger than 35 with HIV.

The CDR3 bases are TGTGCCTGGGGAGGGGATACGGGACTCCCTAGGGAGCAGTTCTTC. Translation gives CAWGGDTGLPREQFF. This rearrangement joins TRBV30 to TRBJ2-1; tentative D call: TRBD2 (6 bases). V lost 5 bases to trimming and J lost 10 bases, with 24 bases between them. The CDR3 has 15 amino acids. The germline gives CDR1 GTSNPN, CDR2 SVGIG (reference sequence).

This chain uses TRBV30 with TRBJ2-5, with no clear D. Trimming left V 1 base short and J 7 bases short, with 4 bases between. Germline CDR1 and CDR2: GTSNPN and SVGIG (reference sequence). This CDR3 spans 10 amino acids. The CDR3 loop is CAWSGGTQYF. The DNA of the CDR3 is TGTGCCTGGAGTGGGGGGACCCAGTACTTC. The full variable domain, in which reference TRBV30 and TRBJ2-5 provide the parts outside the CDR3, is SQTIHQWPATLVQPVGSPLSLECTVEGTSNPNLYWYRQAAGRGLQLLFYSVGIGQISSEVPQNLSASRPQDRQFILSSKKLLLSDSGFYLCAWSGGTQYFGPGTRLLVL.

The CDR3: CASSPHFSGRGTDTQYF. The DNA for the CDR3 is TGCGCCAGCAGCCCACACTTTAGCGGGAGGGGCACAGATACGCAGTATTTT. This chain joins TRBV5-1 and TRBJ2-3, with TRBD2 matching 11 bases. CDR1 is SGHRS, CDR2 YFSETQ, per germline. This CDR3 contains 17 residues. J gave up 1 base and V 4 bases, and 8 bases lay outside the gene matches. The full variable domain, its missing parts supplied by reference TRBV5-1 and TRBJ2-3, is KAGVTQTPRYLIKTRGQQVTLSCSPISGHRSVSWYQQTPGQGLQFLFEYFSETQRNKGNFPGRFSGRQFSNSRSEMNVSTLELGDSALYLCASSPHFSGRGTDTQYFGPGTRLTVL.

The rearrangement joins TRBV4-1 to TRBJ1-3; maybe TRBD1 (5 bases). V lost 1 base, J lost 0 bases, and 16 bases lay in between. The CDR3 contains 18 residues. The germline CDR1 and CDR2 sequences are MGHRA and YSYEKL. Here the CDR3 reads CASSQVFGVGHSGNTIYF. The CDR3 DNA reads as TGCGCCAGCAGCCAAGTGTTTGGCGTGGGGCACTCTGGAAACACCATATATTTT.

This clone was observed once. The chain joins TRBV27 to TRBJ2-7; unclear D gene. CDR3 size: 15 residues. Germline CDR1 reads MNHEY; CDR2 reads SMNVEV (reference sequence). The ends were cut back, 4 bases at V and 1 base at J, with 14 bases in the middle. CDR3 DNA: TGTGCCAGCAGTTCAGGTTTGACCCCTTCCTACGAGCAGTACTTC. Its translation: CASSSGLTPSYEQYF.

This clone was detected only once. V gene TRBV5-5 combines with J gene TRBJ2-1; D gene ambiguous. This CDR3 has 11 residues. CDR1 and CDR2 from the germline V gene are SGHKS and YYEKEE (reference sequence). V was trimmed by 1 base and J by 10 bases, leaving 6 bases between them. The CDR3 DNA reads as TGTGCCAGCAGCTTGACGCGGGAGCAGTTCTTC. Its translation is CASSLTREQFF.

This chain uses TRBV6-1 with TRBJ1-6, with 10 nucleotides matching TRBD1. The junction had 11 bases not matched to a gene; V was cut back by 4 bases and J by 8 bases. The CDR3 consists of 17 residues. The germline V gene encodes CDR1 MNHNS and CDR2 SASEGT. CDR3: CASSAERWTGGDSPLHF. In DNA form, the CDR3 reads TGTGCCAGCAGTGCGGAAAGGTGGACAGGGGGGGATTCACCCCTCCACTTT.

The genes are TRBV19 and TRBJ2-1; no clear D gene. Germline V CDR1 and CDR2: LNHDA, SQIVND (reference sequence). Trimming shortened V by 7 bases and J by 5 bases, and 15 bases separated the two germline ends. The CDR3 is 14 residues long. The CDR3 DNA sequence: TGTGCCAGTACTCATCTGGGTAGGGACAATGAGCAGTTCTTC. Translating it yields CASTHLGRDNEQFF. The complete variable domain, with remaining parts taken from reference TRBV19 and TRBJ2-1, reads DGGITQSPKYLFRKEGQNVTLSCEQNLNHDAMYWYRQDPGQGLRLIYYSQIVNDFQKGDIAEGYSVSREKKESFPLTVTSAQKNPTAFYLCASTHLGRDNEQFFGPGTRLTVL.

The chain couples TRBV28 to TRBJ2-7, with no clear D. The V gene's germline CDR1 is MDHEN and CDR2 SYDVKM. The ends were cut back, 5 bases at V and 4 bases at J, with 12 bases in the middle. This CDR3 is 13 amino acids long. Here the CDR3 DNA reads TGTGCCAGCAGTCCGCCCGTAGGGTACGAGCAGTACTTC. Amino acid sequence: CASSPPVGYEQYF.

The rearrangement uses TRBV5-6 and TRBJ2-7; tentatively, D is TRBD1 or TRBD2 (5 bases each). The CDR3 sequence is 14 residues long. The germline V and J ends were trimmed by 4 bases and 6 bases, with 17 bases remaining between them. CDR1 is SGHDT and CDR2 is YYEEEE in the germline V gene. This CDR3 reads CASSRGPQGSEQYF. Written as DNA, the CDR3 is TGTGCCAGCAGCAGGGGCCCTCAAGGGAGCGAGCAGTACTTC.

The chain combines TRBV7-6 with TRBJ2-7; 13 bases align to TRBD2. This CDR3 comprises 16 residues. Unmatched junction bases numbered 9, after V lost 5 bases and J lost 5 bases. Germline values: CDR1 SGHVS, CDR2 FNYEAQ. The CDR3 DNA is TGTGCCAGCAGCCGCACTTACGGGACTAGCGGGAACGAGCAGTACTTC. This encodes CASSRTYGTSGNEQYF. Drawing the rest from reference TRBV7-6 and TRBJ2-7, the complete variable domain is GAGVSQSPRYKVTKRGQDVALRCDPISGHVSLYWYRQALGQGPEFLTYFNYEAQQDKSGLPNDRFSAERPEGSISTLTIQRTEQRDSAMYRCASSRTYGTSGNEQYFGPGTRLTVT.

This chain connects TRBV4-3 to TRBJ2-2; the match to TRBD2 covers 12 bases. This CDR3 is 17 amino acids long. Germline V CDR1 and CDR2: LGHNA, YSLEER. Trimming at V came to 0 bases and at J to 7 bases, leaving 6 bases not matched to a gene. The CDR3 DNA follows: TGCGCCAGCAGCCAAGATCTAGCGGGGGGGCCTGGCGGGGAGCTGTTTTTT. It codes for CASSQDLAGGPGGELFF.

This chain connects TRBV6-6 to TRBJ1-1, with TRBD1 as a possible D gene (6 bases). Germline assignment: CDR1 MNHNY and CDR2 SVGAGI (reference sequence). CDR3 length: 14 amino acids. V was pared by 5 bases and J by 1 base, with 11 bases between. DNA of the CDR3: TGTGCCAGCAGTGCTTTGACAGGGAACACTGAAGCTTTCTTT. This gives the protein CASSALTGNTEAFF.

The CDR3 sequence: CASSFLDEQYF. The CDR3 nucleotides are TGTGCCAGCAGTTTTTTGGACGAGCAGTACTTC. The chain couples TRBV27 to TRBJ2-7; no firm D call. V was trimmed by 3 bases and J by 5 bases, leaving 5 bases between them. This CDR3 has 11 residues. Germline V CDR1 and CDR2: MNHEY, SMNVEV (reference sequence).

This chain joins TRBV27 and TRBJ2-3, with 8 nucleotides matching TRBD2. Germline lookup yields CDR1 MNHEY and CDR2 SMNVEV (reference sequence). The CDR3 covers 16 residues. Germline trimming cut 0 bases from V and 2 bases from J; bases unmatched to any gene: 4. The CDR3 region is CASSLSSGEVTDTQYF. The CDR3 DNA sequence: TGTGCCAGCAGTTTATCTAGCGGGGAAGTCACAGATACGCAGTATTTT.

This clone was detected only a few times. J is TRBJ1-1 and V is TRBV4-3; no firm D call. The CDR3 length is 14 residues. Germline CDR1 is LGHNA and CDR2 is YSLEER. Trimming pared 1 base from V and 0 bases from J, leaving 6 bases between. CDR3 residues: CASSQARVNTEAFF. The CDR3 region has the DNA TGCGCCAGCAGCCAAGCTCGGGTGAACACTGAAGCTTTCTTT.

DNA for the CDR3: TGTGCCAGCAGCGGCGACCCGGGAGACGACTTCGACAATGAGCAGTTCTTC. Its protein is CASSGDPGDDFDNEQFF. The chain has TRBV11-2 and TRBJ2-1, with D possibly TRBD2 on 6 matching bases. The V end lost 5 bases, the J end lost 5 bases, and 22 bases lay between the germline ends. CDR1 and CDR2 from the germline V gene are SGHAT and FQNNGV. The CDR3 totals 17 residues.

The rearrangement links TRBV30 to TRBJ2-1; D is unclear. Looked up from germline, CDR1 is GTSNPN and CDR2 is SVGIG (reference sequence). This CDR3 spans 13 amino acids. V was pared by 7 bases and J by 0 bases, with 10 bases between. CDR3 residues: CAFRRSSYNEQFF. In nucleotides, the CDR3 is TGTGCCTTCCGCAGGAGCTCCTACAATGAGCAGTTCTTC.

V gene TRBV19 combines with J gene TRBJ1-2; D gene uncertain. V dropped 5 bases and J dropped 5 bases, with 18 bases sitting between them. Germline loops: CDR1 LNHDA, CDR2 SQIVND (reference sequence). The CDR3 sequence is 15 residues long. In DNA, the CDR3 is TGTGCCAGTAGTCGCCCCAGTGGGTCCACGTATGGCTACACCTTC. This codes for CASSRPSGSTYGYTF.

V and J are TRBV4-3 and TRBJ2-5; 10 nucleotides line up with TRBD2. Germline V gene data show CDR1 as LGHNA and CDR2 as YSLEER. The CDR3 spans 18 residues. With 0 bases clipped from V and 1 base from J, the junction kept 8 bases outside the gene matches. CDR3 nucleotides: TGCGCCAGCAGCCAAGATGCGGGGACTAGCGCGATCCAAGAGACCCAGTACTTC. It translates to CASSQDAGTSAIQETQYF.

Only one count was recorded for this clone. V usage is TRBV2 and J usage is TRBJ1-6; 8 positions match TRBD1. Germline CDR1 SNHLY, CDR2 FYNNEI. The CDR3 extends over 15 amino acids. The J segment lost 7 bases and the V segment lost 7 bases, leaving 9 bases of the junction unmatched. This chain's CDR3 is CASKSLDRANSPLHF. The CDR3 DNA reads TGTGCCAGCAAGAGTTTGGACAGGGCAAATTCACCCCTCCACTTT.

The V and J genes are TRBV30 and TRBJ1-1; tentative D call: TRBD1 (5 bases). Germline CDR1 and CDR2: GTSNPN and SVGIG (reference sequence). The CDR3 is 12 residues long. CDR3 DNA: TGTGCATCCTCCAGGGCTAGCACTGAAGCTTTCTTT. It specifies CASSRASTEAFF.